This T cell receptor beta chain was documented in a study of T-cell reconstitution after alpha-beta-depleted transplantation in children. The authors prepared the TCRbeta library with unique molecular identifiers. A single record per CDR3 protein comes from TCRdb applying MiXCR to the PCR reads. The table lists about a million distinct CDR3 sequences, around 30% of them singletons. Study results and caveats: The high TCRbeta diversity at day 60 in some patients came from surviving recipient T cells and thymic progenitors. By one year post-transplant, T-cell counts and diversity largely arose from T cells that were newly produced.

V gave up 2 bases and J gave up 7 bases, with 12 bases separating them. Germline-derived CDR1 and CDR2 are SGHAT and FQNNGV. This CDR3 has 14 residues. In this sample, this clonotype turned up a few times. Antigen: not known. The chain is built from TRBV11-2 and TRBJ1-5; D ambiguous. The sequenced sample was PBMCs, mostly from graft donor cells, obtained 360 days after TCRalphabeta/CD19-depleted stem cell transplant. The receptor comes from a boy in the first two years of life who had a stem cell transplant for SCID, so the T cells may come from the graft donor. CDR3 sequence (DNA): TGTGCCAGCAGCTTAAAGGGAGGAAACCAGCCCCAGCATTTT. Amino acid sequence: CASSLKGGNQPQHF.